This TCR beta chain was sequenced during a study of blood T cell repertoires in COVID-19. Study context: The United States, Italy and Spain supplied acute and convalescent COVID-19 samples. PBMCs, B-cell-depleted T cells, or T cells provided the cDNA or gDNA that made up the material.

Authors' analysis steps: Reference gene primer amplification in the assay estimated nucleated cell counts. Some clones are missing from TCRdb's copy, which holds only in-frame ones; the method was immunoSEQ multiplex PCR. V and J calls and clone size follow that table, whereas D and trimming were derived from the DNA. The data contain under 80,000 clones, around 83% of them singletons. The V end lost 5 bases, the J end lost 8 bases, and 21 bases lay between the germline ends. The CDR3 covers 15 residues. Germline V gene data show CDR1 as SEHNR and CDR2 as FQNEAQ (reference sequence). This receptor was identified in a woman aged 60 to 75 with acute or convalescent COVID-19. The rearrangement links TRBV7-9 to TRBJ1-2, with TRBD1 as a possible D gene (6 bases). The source material was peripheral blood. The CDR3 DNA follows: TGTGCCAGCAGCGCATCGAGTGGGGGCGCGGGCGGCTACACCTTC. It encodes CASSASSGGAGGYTF.